The TCR beta chain under discussion was sequenced for a study of T cells expressing NK-cell markers. Study-wide context: The authors derived TCR beta repertoires from sorted CD3+CD56+NKG2C+, CD3+CD56+NKG2C- and CD3+CD56-NKG2C+ T cells.

Beta-chain TCR cDNA was generated via 5'RACE template switching with UMIs. TCRdb re-called the 5' RACE reads, yielding one record per CDR3 amino acid sequence without DNA. The sample shows roughly 3,200 distinct CDR3 sequences, and 30% sits with its ten largest clones. Judged by frequency, this clonotype is medium-sized. The TCR was taken from a woman under 30 in good health. Sequenced: blood T cells: a sorted CD56 or NKG2C T cell subset, CD4+ or CD8+ T cells, or bulk PBMC T cells (not recorded which).

CDR3 region: CASSQQAGGGADTQYF. The chain recombines TRBV4-3 with TRBJ2-3; TCRdb's D call, TRBD2, is unchecked because there is no DNA. This CDR3 region has 16 residues. CDR1 is LGHNA and CDR2 is YSLEER in the germline V gene.